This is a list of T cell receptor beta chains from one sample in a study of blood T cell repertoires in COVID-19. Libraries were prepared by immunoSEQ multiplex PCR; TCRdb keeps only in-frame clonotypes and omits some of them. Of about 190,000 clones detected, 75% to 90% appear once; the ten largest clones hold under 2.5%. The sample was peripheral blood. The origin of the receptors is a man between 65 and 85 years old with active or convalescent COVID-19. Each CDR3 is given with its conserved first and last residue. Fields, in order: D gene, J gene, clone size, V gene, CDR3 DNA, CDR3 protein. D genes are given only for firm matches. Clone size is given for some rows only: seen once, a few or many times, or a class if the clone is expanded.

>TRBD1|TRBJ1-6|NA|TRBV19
TGTGCCAGCAAAACCGGGACAGGGGTTTCACCCCTCCACTTT
CASKTGTGVSPLHF
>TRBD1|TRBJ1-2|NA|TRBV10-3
TGTGCCATCAGTGGAAAGGGACAGGAGAACTATGGCTACACCTTC
CAISGKGQENYGYTF
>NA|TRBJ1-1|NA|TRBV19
TGTGCCAGTAAGGCAGAAACAGGCCGGAACACTGAAGCTTTCTTT
CASKAETGRNTEAFF
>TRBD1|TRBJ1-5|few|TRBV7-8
TGTGCCAGCAGCTTAAGGGCCAGGGGGCTTGTCAATCAGCCCCAGCATTTT
CASSLRARGLVNQPQHF
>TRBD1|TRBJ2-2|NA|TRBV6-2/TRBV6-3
TGTGCCAGCAGTTACTCCCTAGACAGGGACACCGGGGAGCTGTTTTTT
CASSYSLDRDTGELFF
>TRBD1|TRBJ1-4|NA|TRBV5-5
TGTGCCAGCAGCAAGTCACCGACAGGGTTTAATGAAAAACTGTTTTTT
CASSKSPTGFNEKLFF
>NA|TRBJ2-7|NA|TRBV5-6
TGTGCCAGCAGCTCCCCCGGGTCTAGAGTTGTGTGGTACGAGCAGTACTTC
CASSSPGSRVVWYEQYF
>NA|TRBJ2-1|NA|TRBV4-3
TGCGCCAGCAGCCAACTAGGCCATGAGCAGTTCTTC
CASSQLGHEQFF
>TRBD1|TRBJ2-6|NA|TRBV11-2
TGTGCCAGCAGCCTGGACAGGGGGCCGGGGGCCAACGTCCTGACTTTC
CASSLDRGPGANVLTF
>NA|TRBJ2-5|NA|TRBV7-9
TGTGCCAGCAGCTTACGGGGGATGGTAGGGGAGACCCAGTACTTC
CASSLRGMVGETQYF
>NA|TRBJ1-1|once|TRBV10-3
TGTGCCATCGCCCGAGTGAACACTGAAGCTTTCTTT
CAIARVNTEAFF
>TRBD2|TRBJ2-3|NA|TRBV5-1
TGCGCCAGCAGCATCCGACTAGCGGGAAACACAGATACGCAGTATTTT
CASSIRLAGNTDTQYF
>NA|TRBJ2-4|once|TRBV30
TGTGCCTGGAGCCTAGATACACGGTCGCTAGCCAAAAACATTCAGTACTTC
CAWSLDTRSLAKNIQYF